The subject of this entry is one T cell receptor beta chain. Trimming pared 0 bases from V and 7 bases from J, leaving 15 bases between. The germline V gene has CDR1 SEHNR and CDR2 FQNEAQ (reference sequence). The CDR3 length is 15 residues. Authors' analysis steps: Nucleated cell number was recorded as an estimate derived from reference gene primer amplification. Profiled with immunoSEQ multiplex PCR; TCRdb holds only in-frame clones, not every one. The V and J calls and the clone size are those of that table, but D and trimming were determined from the DNA. The top ten clones hold about 9.8% of a sample with 55,000 to 75,000 clones, over 75% of them seen once. The data stem from a study of blood T cell repertoires in COVID-19.

The sequence was collected from a human donor in a cohort sampled during active COVID-19. Sequencing input: peripheral blood. V usage is TRBV7-9 and J usage is TRBJ1-2, with a possible D match to TRBD1 (6 bases). In DNA, the CDR3 is TGTGCCAGCAGCTTAGCAGGGCAGGGGCAAGGTGGCTACACCTTC. It yields the protein CASSLAGQGQGGYTF.